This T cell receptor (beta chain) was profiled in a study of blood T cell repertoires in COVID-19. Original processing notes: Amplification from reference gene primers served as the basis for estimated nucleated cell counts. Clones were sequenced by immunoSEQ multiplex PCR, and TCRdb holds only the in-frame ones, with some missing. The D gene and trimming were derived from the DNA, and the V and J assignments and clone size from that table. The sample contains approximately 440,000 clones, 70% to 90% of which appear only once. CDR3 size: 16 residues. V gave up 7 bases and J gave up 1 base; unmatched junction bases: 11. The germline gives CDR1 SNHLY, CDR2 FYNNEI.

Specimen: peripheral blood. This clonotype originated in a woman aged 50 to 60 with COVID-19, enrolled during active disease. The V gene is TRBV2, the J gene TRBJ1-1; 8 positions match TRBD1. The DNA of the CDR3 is TGTGCCAGCACCCCTTTAATCCAGGGGGCGAACACTGAAGCTTTCTTT. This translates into CASTPLIQGANTEAFF.